The 18 T cell receptor beta chains below were found in one sample sequenced in a study of low-dose radiotherapy and immunotherapy resistance in tumors. Both TCRalpha and TCRbeta chains were reverse transcribed with V-gene-specific primers. Over approximately 19 PCR cycles, TCRs were amplified from a constant-region primer and V-primer adapter. TCRdb passed the reads through MiXCR, listing each CDR3 protein once. The repertoire includes 85,000 to 100,000 distinct CDR3 sequences, 9.4% of them detected once, and about 1% sits in the top ten. Noted time point: before trial treatment. The sequences come from PBMCs, collected before treatment. The receptors come from a male donor with prostate cancer.

Many counts were recorded for this clonotype. The chain joins TRBV7-2 to TRBJ2-3, with 8 bases fitting TRBD2. CDR3 length equals 16 residues. Looked up from germline, CDR1 is SGHTA and CDR2 is FQGNSA. V was pared by 6 bases and J by 1 base, with 9 bases of the junction left unmatched. The CDR3 here is CASRRAGAIGTDTQYF. For the CDR3, the DNA is TGTGCCAGCAGAAGAGCGGGAGCGATTGGCACAGATACGCAGTATTTT.

Ten or more counts support this clonotype. The J gene is TRBJ2-1, the V gene TRBV29-1, with 10 bases lining up with TRBD2. The germline V gene encodes CDR1 SQVTM and CDR2 ANQGSEA. The CDR3 has 17 amino acids. The junction had 7 bases not matched to a gene; V was cut back by 1 base and J by 1 base. CDR3 nucleotides: TGCAGCGTTGAAGGGGGACTAGCGTCTCTGTCCTACAATGAGCAGTTCTTC. It codes for CSVEGGLASLSYNEQFF.

This clonotype was observed at least ten times. V and J are TRBV12-3 or TRBV12-4 and TRBJ1-2; no definite D call. The CDR3 is 12 residues long. V gave up 5 bases and J gave up 7 bases, with 11 bases separating them. CDR3 sequence (DNA): TGTGCCAGCAGTCGACCCATCACTGGCTACACCTTC. Translating it yields CASSRPITGYTF.

This clonotype was counted ten times or more. The V gene is TRBV6-6, the J gene TRBJ1-1; D is unresolved. This CDR3 has 14 amino acids. Trimming cost V 7 bases and J 0 bases, with 12 bases left between them. Germline V CDR1 and CDR2: MNHNY, SVGAGI (reference sequence). The CDR3 DNA sequence: TGTGCCAGCACCCCGACCGGACTGAACACTGAAGCTTTCTTT. Its protein product is CASTPTGLNTEAFF.

This clonotype has ten or more counts. The chain's CDR3 is CASSLDGGGTHYEQYF. The DNA of the CDR3 is TGTGCCAGCAGCTTAGATGGGGGGGGGACTCACTACGAGCAGTACTTC. The chain uses TRBV7-2 and TRBJ2-7, with 7 bases lining up with TRBD2. CDR3 length: 16 residues. V was pared by 1 base and J by 3 bases, with 9 bases of the junction left unmatched. Germline V gene sequence: CDR1 SGHTA, CDR2 FQGNSA.

This clonotype was counted ten times or more. This chain connects TRBV10-3 to TRBJ1-5, with TRBD1 as a possible D gene (6 bases). Germline CDR1 and CDR2: ENHRY and SYGVKD. The V gene lost 9 bases and the J gene lost 3 bases, with 9 bases spanning the gap. The CDR3 contains 12 residues. As DNA, the CDR3 is TGTGCCATACAGGGAATCAATCAGCCCCAGCATTTT. This translates into CAIQGINQPQHF.

For the CDR3, the DNA is TGCAGTGCTAGCCGGGGTCATAGCAATCAGCCCCAGCATTTT. Translating it yields CSASRGHSNQPQHF. This chain uses TRBV20-1 with TRBJ1-5; no clear D gene. The CDR3 extends over 14 amino acids. Germline V gives CDR1 DFQATT, CDR2 SNEGSKA (reference sequence). The germline V and J ends were trimmed by 3 bases and 0 bases, with 9 bases remaining between them.

There are many counts of this clonotype. V usage is TRBV28 and J usage is TRBJ1-2; a weak D match, TRBD1 (5 bases). Germline lookup yields CDR1 MDHEN and CDR2 SYDVKM. The CDR3 contains 14 residues. The V end was cut by 2 bases, the J end by 8 bases, with 15 bases between. CDR3 residues: CASSLSKGTAGYTF. The CDR3 DNA reads TGTGCCAGCAGTTTAAGTAAGGGGACCGCGGGCTACACCTTC.

Many counts were recorded for this clonotype. V is TRBV29-1 and J is TRBJ2-2; D possibly matches TRBD1 or TRBD2 (5 bases each). In germline, CDR1 is SQVTM, CDR2 ANQGSEA. Trimming took 7 bases from V and 3 from J, leaving 15 bases between them. This CDR3 contains 14 residues. Here the CDR3 DNA reads TGCAGCGCCCGTCCCGGGACGGACACCGGGGAGCTGTTTTTT. Its protein is CSARPGTDTGELFF.

This clonotype was picked up many times. The chain links TRBV29-1 to TRBJ1-4; possibly TRBD1 for D (6 bases). The V end was cut by 4 bases, the J end by 7 bases, with 10 bases between. CDR3 length: 12 residues. Germline V lookup: CDR1 SQVTM, CDR2 ANQGSEA. The CDR3 DNA follows: TGCAGCGTTGCAGGGGTTGGTGAAAAACTGTTTTTT. Encoded protein: CSVAGVGEKLFF. Combining the CDR3 with reference TRBV29-1 and TRBJ1-4 gives the whole variable domain SAVISQKPSRDICQRGTSLTIQCQVDSQVTMMFWYRQQPGQSLTLIATANQGSEATYESGFVIDKFPISRPNLTFSTLTVSNMSPEDSSIYLCSVAGVGEKLFFGSGTQLSVL.

This clonotype was observed at least ten times. The chain employs TRBV14 and TRBJ2-1; a weak D match, TRBD2 (6 bases). Trimming took 3 bases from V and 7 from J, leaving 19 bases between them. The length of the CDR3 is 16 residues. CDR1 is SGHDN, CDR2 FVKESK, per germline. CDR3 region: CASSHGMGLRRNEQFF. In DNA form, the CDR3 reads TGTGCCAGCAGCCATGGGATGGGACTCCGGAGGAATGAGCAGTTCTTC.

This clonotype was observed at least ten times. The chain joins TRBV6-5 to TRBJ1-2; D unclear. Between the trimmed V and J ends, which lost 4 bases and 4 bases, there was a span of 13 bases. This CDR3 spans 14 amino acids. CDR1 is MNHEY and CDR2 is SVGAGI in the germline V gene. DNA for the CDR3: TGTGCCAGCAGTTTTTCTCGGGGTACCTATGGCTACACCTTC. Translation: CASSFSRGTYGYTF.

This clonotype occurred many times. The J gene is TRBJ2-7, the V gene TRBV28, with D unclear. V was cut by 2 bases and J by 3 bases, with 8 bases left in between. This CDR3 is 13 amino acids long. The germline CDR1 and CDR2 sequences are MDHEN and SYDVKM. This chain's CDR3 is CASSLGSLYEQYF. The CDR3 DNA follows: TGTGCCAGCAGTTTAGGTTCGCTCTACGAGCAGTACTTC. The full variable domain, with the rest looked up from reference TRBV28 and TRBJ2-7, is DVKVTQSSRYLVKRTGEKVFLECVQDMDHENMFWYRQDPGLGLRLIYFSYDVKMKEKGDIPEGYSVSREKKERFSLILESASTNQTSMYLCASSLGSLYEQYFGPGTRLTVT.

This chain links TRBV18 with TRBJ2-7; 9 bases line up with TRBD1. Germline CDR1 and CDR2: KGHSH and LQKENI. The J segment lost 5 bases and the V segment lost 4 bases, leaving 6 bases of the junction unmatched. CDR3 length: 14 amino acids. The CDR3 protein is CASSLGQGSDEQYF. CDR3 nucleotide sequence: TGTGCCAGCTCACTGGGACAGGGTTCTGACGAGCAGTACTTC.

Many counts were recorded for this clonotype. The chain combines TRBV6-2 or TRBV6-3 with TRBJ2-7, with 9 bases fitting TRBD1. After removal of 7 bases from V and 0 bases from J, the junction contained 13 bases not matched to a gene. The CDR3 loop spans 17 amino acids. Germline V gene lookup returns CDR1 MNHEY and CDR2 SVGEGT. CDR3 sequence: CASTPGQGFLSSYEQYF. The CDR3 DNA sequence: TGTGCCAGCACTCCGGGACAGGGATTTTTAAGCTCCTACGAGCAGTACTTC.

V is TRBV5-4 and J is TRBJ2-7; D is possibly TRBD1 (6 bases). The CDR3 runs 12 residues. In germline, CDR1 is SGHNT, CDR2 YYREEE (reference sequence). V lost 4 bases, J lost 4 bases, and 9 bases lay in between. CDR3 nucleotide sequence: TGTGCCAGCAGCCAAGGACAGTACGAGCAGTACTTC. Translated, it gives CASSQGQYEQYF.

This clonotype showed up many times. This chain uses TRBV7-2 with TRBJ1-1; D ambiguous. The CDR3 length is 14 residues. In germline, CDR1 is SGHTA, CDR2 FQGNSA. V was trimmed by 4 bases and J by 1 base, leaving 10 bases between them. The CDR3 is CASSSLKGNTEAFF. The CDR3 nucleotides are TGTGCCAGCAGCTCCCTCAAGGGGAACACTGAAGCTTTCTTT.

Ten or more counts support this clonotype. V gene TRBV28 combines with J gene TRBJ1-3, with D uncertain. CDR1 is MDHEN and CDR2 is SYDVKM in the germline V gene. This CDR3 is built from 14 residues. Trimming stripped 5 bases from V and 1 base from J, with 9 bases between. The CDR3 nucleotides are TGTGCCAGCAGTGAAATACAGTCTGGAAACACCATATATTTT. It is translated as CASSEIQSGNTIYF.